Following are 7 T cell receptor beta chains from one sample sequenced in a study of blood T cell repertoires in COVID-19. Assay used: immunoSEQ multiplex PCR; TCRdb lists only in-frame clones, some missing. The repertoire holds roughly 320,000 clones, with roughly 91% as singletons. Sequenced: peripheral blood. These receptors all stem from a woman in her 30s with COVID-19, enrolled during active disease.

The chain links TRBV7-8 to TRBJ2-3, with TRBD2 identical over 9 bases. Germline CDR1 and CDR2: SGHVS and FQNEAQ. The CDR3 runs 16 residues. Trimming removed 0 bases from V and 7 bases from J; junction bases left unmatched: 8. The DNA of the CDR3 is TGTGCCAGCAGCTTAGCGAGGCGGGGGGGCATGAATACGCAGTATTTT. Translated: CASSLARRGGMNTQYF.

The CDR3 DNA is TGTGCCACCAGCAGAGAATGGGGACAGGGCGGGTATGGCTACACCTTC. Protein: CATSREWGQGGYGYTF. The chain links TRBV15 to TRBJ1-2, with 9 bases fitting TRBD1. Trimming at V came to 0 bases and at J to 5 bases, leaving 7 bases not matched to a gene. The germline gives CDR1 LNHNV, CDR2 YYDKDF (reference sequence). The CDR3 loop spans 16 amino acids. The variable domain in full, with the rest retrieved from reference TRBV15 and TRBJ1-2, is DAMVIQNPRYQVTQFGKPVTLSCSQTLNHNVMYWYQQKSSQAPKLLFHYYDKDFNNEADTPDNFQSRRPNTSFCFLDIRSPGLGDTAMYLCATSREWGQGGYGYTFGSGTRLTVV.

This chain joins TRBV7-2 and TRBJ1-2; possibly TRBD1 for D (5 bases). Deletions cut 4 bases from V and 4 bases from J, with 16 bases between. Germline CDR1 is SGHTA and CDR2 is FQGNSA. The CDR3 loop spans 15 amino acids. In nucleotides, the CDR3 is TGTGCCAGCAGCTCCCCCCGGACAATGACCTATGGCTACACCTTC. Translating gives CASSSPRTMTYGYTF.

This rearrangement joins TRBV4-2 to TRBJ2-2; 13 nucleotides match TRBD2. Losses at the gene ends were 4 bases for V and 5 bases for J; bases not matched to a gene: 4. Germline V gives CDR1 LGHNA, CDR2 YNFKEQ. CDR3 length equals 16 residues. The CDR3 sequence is CASSPRTSGGTGELFF. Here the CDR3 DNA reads TGTGCCAGCAGCCCACGGACTAGCGGGGGAACCGGGGAGCTGTTTTTT.

CDR3 DNA sequence: TGTGCCAGCAGTTCAGGGGGCGAATCTAATGAAAAACTGTTTTTT. Its translation is CASSSGGESNEKLFF. The chain recombines TRBV28 with TRBJ1-4; 8 bases map to TRBD1. V shed 4 bases and J 3 bases; nucleotides not matched to a gene: 4. Germline CDR1 MDHEN, CDR2 SYDVKM. This CDR3 is built from 15 residues.

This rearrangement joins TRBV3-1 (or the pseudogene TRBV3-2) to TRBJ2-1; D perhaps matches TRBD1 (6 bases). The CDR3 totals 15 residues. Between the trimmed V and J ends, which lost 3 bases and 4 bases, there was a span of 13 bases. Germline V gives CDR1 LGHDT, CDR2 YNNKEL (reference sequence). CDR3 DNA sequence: TGTGCCAGCAGCCAGACGCTGGACAGTTACAATGAGCAGTTCTTC. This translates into CASSQTLDSYNEQFF.

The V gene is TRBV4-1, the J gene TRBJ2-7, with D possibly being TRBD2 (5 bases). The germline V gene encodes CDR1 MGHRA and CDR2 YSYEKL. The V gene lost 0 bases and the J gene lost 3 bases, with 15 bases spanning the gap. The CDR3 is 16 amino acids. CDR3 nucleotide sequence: TGCGCCAGCAGCCAAGAGATGAGGGCCGGGGACTACGAGCAGTACTTC. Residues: CASSQEMRAGDYEQYF.